A selection of T cell receptor beta chains follows, all from one sample in a study of chemoradiotherapy in HPV16-positive cancers. Assay used: immunoSEQ multiplex PCR; TCRdb lists only in-frame clones, some missing. The table records about 14,000 clones, roughly 88% of them present only once. Sequenced here: blood, sampled from a patient who underwent chemoradiotherapy. The receptors derive from a human donor with HPV-associated anogenital cancer. The CDR3 runs from the conserved cysteine through the conserved F or W. A D gene is named only where the DNA matches it firmly. Size values are once, few and many counts, or a class for expanded clones, and some rows have none.

.	TRBV2	.	TRBJ2-2	TGTGCCACGCTACCGGGACAAGGGAACACCGGGGAGCTGTTTTTT	CATLPGQGNTGELFF
once	TRBV4-2	.	TRBJ1-1	TGTGCCAGCACCTTAGCCCGGGGCGGTCTGAACACTGAAGCTTTCTTT	CASTLARGGLNTEAFF
once	TRBV29-1	.	TRBJ1-1	TGCAGCGCCGGAGAGGGGGAAGCTTTCTTT	CSAGEGEAFF
.	TRBV10-2	.	TRBJ2-3	TGCGCCAGCAGTGAGGCGGGGGCTAGCACAGATACGCAGTATTTT	CASSEAGASTDTQYF
.	TRBV13	.	TRBJ2-3	TGTGCCAGCAGCTTAGGGAGCTCCGGCGGGGATACGCAGTATTTT	CASSLGSSGGDTQYF
few	TRBV5-6	TRBD1	TRBJ1-2	TGTGCCAGCACCACAACCGACAGGGTGGATGGCTACACCTTC	CASTTTDRVDGYTF
.	TRBV6-5	TRBD1	TRBJ1-5	TGTGCCAGCAGCGGACAGGGTGAACAGCCCCAGCATTTT	CASSGQGEQPQHF
.	TRBV13	.	TRBJ1-2	TGTGCCAGCAGCCCCCGCGGAGCGGGGAACTATGGCTACACCTTC	CASSPRGAGNYGYTF
.	TRBV5-6	TRBD1	TRBJ2-3	TGTGCCAGCAGCAGCCGGCGGAAGGGACAGGCAGGGGTAGATACGCAGTATTTT	CASSSRRKGQAGVDTQYF
.	TRBV6-1	.	TRBJ1-2	TGTGCCAGCAGTGAAGCGTGGGGAATGGATGGCTACACCTTC	CASSEAWGMDGYTF
.	TRBV4-2	TRBD2	TRBJ2-7	TGTGCCAGCAGCCGACTTGGGACTAGCGGGGGGGCCTACGAGCAGTACTTC	CASSRLGTSGGAYEQYF
.	TRBV9	.	TRBJ2-7	TGTGCCAGCAGCCCCCTCCCTGAGATTCTCTCCTACGAGCAGTACTTC	CASSPLPEILSYEQYF
once	TRBV15	.	TRBJ2-5	TGTGCCACCAGCAGCCAAGAGACCCAGTACTTC	CATSSQETQYF
.	TRBV13	TRBD2	TRBJ2-7	TGTGCCAGCAGCTCCCGGACTAGCGGGGGCGAGCAGTACTTC	CASSSRTSGGEQYF
few	TRBV9	.	TRBJ1-1	TGTGCCAGCAGCGTAGGTTTGGAGAACACTGAAGCTTTCTTT	CASSVGLENTEAFF
.	TRBV11-3	.	TRBJ1-1	TGTGCCAGCACCGGGGCTTTCTTT	CASTGAFF
.	TRBV12-5	.	TRBJ1-4	TGTGCTAGTCGACGGGGTAATGAAAAACTGTTTTTT	CASRRGNEKLFF
few	TRBV19	.	TRBJ2-7	TGTGCCAGTAGTTCCGACTCCTACGAGCAGTACTTC	CASSSDSYEQYF